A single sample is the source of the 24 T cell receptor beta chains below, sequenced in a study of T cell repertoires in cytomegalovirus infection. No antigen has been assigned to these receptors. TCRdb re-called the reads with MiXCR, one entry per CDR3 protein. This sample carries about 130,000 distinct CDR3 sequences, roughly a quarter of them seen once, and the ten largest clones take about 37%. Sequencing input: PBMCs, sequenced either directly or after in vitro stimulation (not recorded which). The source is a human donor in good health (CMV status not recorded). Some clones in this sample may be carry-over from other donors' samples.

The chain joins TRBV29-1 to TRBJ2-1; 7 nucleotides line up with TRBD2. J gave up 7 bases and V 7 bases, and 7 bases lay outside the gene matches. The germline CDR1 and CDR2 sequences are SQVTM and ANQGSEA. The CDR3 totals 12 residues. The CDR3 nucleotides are TGCAGCGGCGAAGGACTAGTGAATGAGCAGTTCTTC. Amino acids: CSGEGLVNEQFF.

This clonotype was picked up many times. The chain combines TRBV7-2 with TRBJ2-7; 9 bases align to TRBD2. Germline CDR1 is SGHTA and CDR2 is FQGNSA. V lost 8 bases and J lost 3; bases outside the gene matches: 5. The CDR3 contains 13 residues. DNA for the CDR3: TGTGCCAGCCTCGGGACTAGCATCTACGAGCAGTACTTC. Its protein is CASLGTSIYEQYF.

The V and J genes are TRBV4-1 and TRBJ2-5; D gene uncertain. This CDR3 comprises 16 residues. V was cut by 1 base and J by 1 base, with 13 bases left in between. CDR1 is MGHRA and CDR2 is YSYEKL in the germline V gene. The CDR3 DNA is TGCGCCAGCAGCCAAGGTCCCGGGCCGCTCCAAGAGACCCAGTACTTC. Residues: CASSQGPGPLQETQYF.

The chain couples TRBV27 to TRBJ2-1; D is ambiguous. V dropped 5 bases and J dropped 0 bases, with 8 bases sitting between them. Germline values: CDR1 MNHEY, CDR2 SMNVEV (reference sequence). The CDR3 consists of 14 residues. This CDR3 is CASSMASSYNEQFF. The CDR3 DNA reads TGTGCCAGCAGTATGGCCAGCTCCTACAATGAGCAGTTCTTC.

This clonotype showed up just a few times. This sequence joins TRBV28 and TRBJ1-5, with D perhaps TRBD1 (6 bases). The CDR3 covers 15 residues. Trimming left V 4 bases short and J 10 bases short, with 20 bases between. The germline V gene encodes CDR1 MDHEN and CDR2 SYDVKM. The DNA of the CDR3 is TGTGCCAGCAGTTCGGGGGCGTCCGGGATCGGCCCCCAGCATTTT. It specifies CASSSGASGIGPQHF.

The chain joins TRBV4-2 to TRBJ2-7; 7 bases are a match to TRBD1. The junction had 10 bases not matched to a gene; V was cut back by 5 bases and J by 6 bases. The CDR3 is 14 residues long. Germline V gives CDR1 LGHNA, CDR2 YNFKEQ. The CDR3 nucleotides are TGTGCCAGCAGCGGCCAGTTCAGGGGGAGCGAGCAGTACTTC. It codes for CASSGQFRGSEQYF.

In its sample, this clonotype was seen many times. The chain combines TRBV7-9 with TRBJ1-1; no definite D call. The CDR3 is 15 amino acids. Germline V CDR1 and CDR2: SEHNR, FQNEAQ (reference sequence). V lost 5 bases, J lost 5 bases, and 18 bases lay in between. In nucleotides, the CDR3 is TGTGCCAGCAGCCCACCGGAAGGCGTCGGAACTGAAGCTTTCTTT. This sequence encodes CASSPPEGVGTEAFF.

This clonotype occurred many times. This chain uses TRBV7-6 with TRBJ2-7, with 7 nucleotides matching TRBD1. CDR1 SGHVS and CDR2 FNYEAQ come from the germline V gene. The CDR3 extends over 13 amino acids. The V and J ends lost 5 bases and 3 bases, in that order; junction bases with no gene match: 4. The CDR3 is CASSPRGNYEQYF. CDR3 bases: TGTGCCAGCAGCCCCAGGGGGAACTACGAGCAGTACTTC.

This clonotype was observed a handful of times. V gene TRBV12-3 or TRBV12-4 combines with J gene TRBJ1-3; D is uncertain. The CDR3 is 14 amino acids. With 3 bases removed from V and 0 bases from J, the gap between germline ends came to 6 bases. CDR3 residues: CASSFWVSGNTIYF. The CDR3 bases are TGTGCCAGCAGTTTCTGGGTCTCTGGAAACACCATATATTTT.

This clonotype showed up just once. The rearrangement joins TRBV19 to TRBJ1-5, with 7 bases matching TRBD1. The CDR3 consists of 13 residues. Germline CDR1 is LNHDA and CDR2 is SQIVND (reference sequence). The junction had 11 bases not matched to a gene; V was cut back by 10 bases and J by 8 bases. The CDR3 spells CATKGGGGKPQHF. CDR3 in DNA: TGTGCCACCAAAGGGGGCGGAGGGAAGCCCCAGCATTTT. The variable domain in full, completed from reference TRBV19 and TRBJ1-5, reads DGGITQSPKYLFRKEGQNVTLSCEQNLNHDAMYWYRQDPGQGLRLIYYSQIVNDFQKGDIAEGYSVSREKKESFPLTVTSAQKNPTAFYLCATKGGGGKPQHFGDGTRLSIL.

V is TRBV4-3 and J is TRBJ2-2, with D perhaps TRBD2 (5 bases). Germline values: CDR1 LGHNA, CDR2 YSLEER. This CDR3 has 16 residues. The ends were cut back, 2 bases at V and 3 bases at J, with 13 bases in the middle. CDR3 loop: CASSQSPGTHTGELFF. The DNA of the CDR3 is TGCGCCAGCAGCCAATCTCCGGGAACGCACACCGGGGAGCTGTTTTTT.

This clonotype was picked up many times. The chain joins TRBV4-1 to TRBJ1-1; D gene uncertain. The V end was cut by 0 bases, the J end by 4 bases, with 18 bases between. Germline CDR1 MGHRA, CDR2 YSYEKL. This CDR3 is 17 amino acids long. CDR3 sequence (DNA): TGCGCCAGCAGCCAAGATCTAACCGGCAGATGGGGCACTGAAGCTTTCTTT. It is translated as CASSQDLTGRWGTEAFF.

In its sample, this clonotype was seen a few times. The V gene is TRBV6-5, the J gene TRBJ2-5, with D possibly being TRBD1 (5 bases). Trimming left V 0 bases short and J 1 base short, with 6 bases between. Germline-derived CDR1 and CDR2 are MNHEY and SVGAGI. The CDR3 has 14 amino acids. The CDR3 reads CASSYSQGQETQYF. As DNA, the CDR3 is TGTGCCAGCAGTTACTCTCAGGGCCAAGAGACCCAGTACTTC.

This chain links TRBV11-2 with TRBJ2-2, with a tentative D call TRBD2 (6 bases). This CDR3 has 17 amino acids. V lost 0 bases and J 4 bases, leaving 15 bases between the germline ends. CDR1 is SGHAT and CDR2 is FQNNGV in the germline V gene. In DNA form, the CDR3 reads TGTGCCAGCAGCTTAGATGGTCGGGACTTCGTCACCGGGGAGCTGTTTTTT. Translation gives CASSLDGRDFVTGELFF.

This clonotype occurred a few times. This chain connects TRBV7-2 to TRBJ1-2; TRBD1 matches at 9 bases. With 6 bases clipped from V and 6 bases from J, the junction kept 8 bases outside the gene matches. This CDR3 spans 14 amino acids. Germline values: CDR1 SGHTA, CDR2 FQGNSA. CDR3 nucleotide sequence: TGTGCCAGCAGTACCGGGACAGGGAGCGATGGCTACACCTTC. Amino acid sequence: CASSTGTGSDGYTF.

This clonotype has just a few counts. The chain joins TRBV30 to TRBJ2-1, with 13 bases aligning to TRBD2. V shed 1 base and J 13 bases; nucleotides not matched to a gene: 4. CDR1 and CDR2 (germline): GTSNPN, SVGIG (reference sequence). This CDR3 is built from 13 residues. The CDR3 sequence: CAWSGTSGSFQFF. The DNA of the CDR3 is TGTGCCTGGAGTGGGACTAGCGGGAGTTTTCAGTTCTTC.

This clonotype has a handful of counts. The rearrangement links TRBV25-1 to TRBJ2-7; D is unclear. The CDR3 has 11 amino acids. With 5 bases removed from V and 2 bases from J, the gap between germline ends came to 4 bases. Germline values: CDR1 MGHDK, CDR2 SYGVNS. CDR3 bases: TGTGCCAGCAGTACAGCCTACGAGCAGTACTTC. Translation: CASSTAYEQYF.

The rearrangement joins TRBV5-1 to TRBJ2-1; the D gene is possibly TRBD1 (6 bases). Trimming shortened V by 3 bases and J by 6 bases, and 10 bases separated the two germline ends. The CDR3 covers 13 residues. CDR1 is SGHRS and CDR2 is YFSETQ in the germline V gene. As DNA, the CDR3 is TGCGCCAGCAGCTGGACAGTCAGCAATGAGCAGTTCTTC. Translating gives CASSWTVSNEQFF.

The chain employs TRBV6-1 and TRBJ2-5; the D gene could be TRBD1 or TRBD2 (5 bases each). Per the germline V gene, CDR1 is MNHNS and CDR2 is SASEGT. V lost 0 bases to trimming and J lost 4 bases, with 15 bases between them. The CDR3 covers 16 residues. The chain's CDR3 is CASSEARGRVRETQYF. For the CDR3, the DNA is TGTGCCAGCAGTGAAGCGAGGGGCAGGGTGCGAGAGACCCAGTACTTC.

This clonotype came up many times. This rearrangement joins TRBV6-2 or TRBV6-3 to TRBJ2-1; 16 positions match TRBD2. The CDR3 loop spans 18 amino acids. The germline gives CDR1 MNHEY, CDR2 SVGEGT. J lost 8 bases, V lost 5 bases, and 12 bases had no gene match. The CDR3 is CASSGRAGTSGRAHEQFF. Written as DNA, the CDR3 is TGTGCCAGCAGTGGCCGCGCCGGGACTAGCGGGAGGGCCCATGAGCAGTTCTTC.

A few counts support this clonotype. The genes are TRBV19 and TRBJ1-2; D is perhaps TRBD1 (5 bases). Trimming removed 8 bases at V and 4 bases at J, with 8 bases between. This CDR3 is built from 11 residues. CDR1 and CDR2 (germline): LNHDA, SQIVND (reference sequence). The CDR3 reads CASWGVYGYTF. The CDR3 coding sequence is TGTGCCAGTTGGGGGGTCTATGGCTACACCTTC.

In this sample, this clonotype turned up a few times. CDR3 nucleotides: TGTGCCAGCAGACCCCGACAGGGGGCGCGACACGAGCAGTACTTC. Translating it yields CASRPRQGARHEQYF. The genes are TRBV28 and TRBJ2-7; 10 nucleotides match TRBD1. V lost 6 bases, J lost 5 bases, and 10 bases stayed unmatched. The germline V gene has CDR1 MDHEN and CDR2 SYDVKM. The length of the CDR3 is 15 residues.

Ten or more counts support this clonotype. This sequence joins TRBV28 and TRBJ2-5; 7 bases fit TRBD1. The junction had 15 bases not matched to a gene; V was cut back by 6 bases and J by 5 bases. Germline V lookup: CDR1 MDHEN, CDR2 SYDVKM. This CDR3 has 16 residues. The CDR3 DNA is TGTGCCAGCAGGCGTCGGACAGGCGTGCCCTGGGAGACCCAGTACTTC. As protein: CASRRRTGVPWETQYF.

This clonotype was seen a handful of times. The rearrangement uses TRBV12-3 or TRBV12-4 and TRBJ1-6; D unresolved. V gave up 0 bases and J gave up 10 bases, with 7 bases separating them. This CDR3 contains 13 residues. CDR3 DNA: TGTGCCAGCAGTTTAGCGCTCGCCTCACCCCTCCACTTT. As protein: CASSLALASPLHF.